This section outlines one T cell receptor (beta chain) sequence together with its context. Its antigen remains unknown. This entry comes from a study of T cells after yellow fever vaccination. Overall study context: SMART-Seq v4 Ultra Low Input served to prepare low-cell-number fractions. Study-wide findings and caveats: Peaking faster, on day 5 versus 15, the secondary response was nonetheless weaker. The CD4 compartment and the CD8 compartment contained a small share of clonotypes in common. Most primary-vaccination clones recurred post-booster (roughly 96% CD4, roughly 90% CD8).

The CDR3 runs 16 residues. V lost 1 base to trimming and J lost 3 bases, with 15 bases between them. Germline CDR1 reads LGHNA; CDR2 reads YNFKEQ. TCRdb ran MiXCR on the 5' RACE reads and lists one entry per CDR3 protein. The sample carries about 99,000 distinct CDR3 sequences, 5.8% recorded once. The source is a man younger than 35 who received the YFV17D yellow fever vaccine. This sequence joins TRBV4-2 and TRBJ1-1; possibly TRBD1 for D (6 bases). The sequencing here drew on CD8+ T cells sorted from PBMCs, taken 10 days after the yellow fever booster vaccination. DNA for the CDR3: TGTGCCAGCAGCCAAGGTTGGCGGGGGGCTTACACTGAAGCTTTCTTT. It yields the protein CASSQGWRGAYTEAFF.